Detailed here is one TCR beta chain. What it binds is unknown. Profiled with immunoSEQ multiplex PCR; TCRdb holds only in-frame clones, not every one. The table lists roughly 30,000 clones, about four fifths of them singletons. The time point is: week 5, during vaccination. Each vaccine dose was 300 ug of mutant IDH1 20-mer peptide, with topical imiquimod. These data belong to a study of a mutant IDH1 vaccine in newly diagnosed glioma. Study-wide background: Patients received vaccination from 4-6 weeks after radiotherapy alone, or with temozolomide cycles.

Here the sequenced sample was PBMCs, taken from a glioma patient whose treatment included an IDH1 peptide vaccine. The receptor comes from a man aged 25-45 years with glioma.

The CDR3 DNA reads as TGTGCCAGCAGCTTGCAGGGAAACACTGAAGCTTTCTTT. It translates to CASSLQGNTEAFF. This chain connects TRBV7-8 to TRBJ1-1, with D possibly TRBD1 on 5 matching bases. This CDR3 is built from 13 residues. V was shortened by 3 bases and J by 2 bases, with 7 bases between the two germline ends. CDR1 and CDR2 (germline): SGHVS, FQNEAQ.